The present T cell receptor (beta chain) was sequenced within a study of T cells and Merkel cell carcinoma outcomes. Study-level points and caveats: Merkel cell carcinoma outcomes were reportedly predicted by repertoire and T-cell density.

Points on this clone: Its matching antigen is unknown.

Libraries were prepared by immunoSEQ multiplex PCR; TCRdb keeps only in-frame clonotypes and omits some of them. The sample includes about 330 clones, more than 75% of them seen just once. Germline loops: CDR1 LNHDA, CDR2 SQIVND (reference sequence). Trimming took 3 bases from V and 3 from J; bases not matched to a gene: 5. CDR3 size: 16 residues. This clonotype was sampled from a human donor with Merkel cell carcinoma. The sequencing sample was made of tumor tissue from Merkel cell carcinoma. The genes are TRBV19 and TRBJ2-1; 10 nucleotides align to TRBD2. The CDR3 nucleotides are TGTGCCAGTAGTATTACTAGCGGGATTTACTACAATGAGCAGTTCTTC. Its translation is CASSITSGIYYNEQFF.